Sequencing of this T cell receptor beta chain was carried out in a study of response to subunit inactivated influenza vaccine. The germline gives CDR1 DFQATT, CDR2 SNEGSKA (reference sequence). This CDR3 spans 17 amino acids. V was pared by 2 bases and J by 0 bases, with 16 bases between. Study conclusions and caveats: The authors suggested that few new T cells are recruited per seasonal influenza vaccination.

This clonotype was seen only a few times. Its target is unknown. One entry per CDR3 protein results from TCRdb running MiXCR on the RT-PCR reads. The sample has 490,000 or so distinct CDR3 sequences, around 8% seen once. The rearrangement links TRBV20-1 to TRBJ1-4; D may be TRBD1 (5 bases). The specimen was PBMCs from blood, collected less than 30 months after vaccination. The sequence came from a man between 50 and 69 years old who received an inactivated influenza vaccine. CDR3 protein: CSARHGRDFTTNEKLFF. CDR3 DNA sequence: TGCAGTGCTAGACATGGCCGGGACTTTACAACTAATGAAAAACTGTTTTTT.